This T cell receptor (beta chain) stems from a study of T cells in Graves' hyperthyroidism and ophthalmopathy. Only a few counts were recorded for this clonotype. No antigen is known for it. RNA transcripts yielded amplified TCR beta CDR3 regions. A set of HTBI primers served as the primers for a first-round RT-PCR of the TCR CDR3. Each CDR3 protein gets one entry after TCRdb re-called the multiplex PCR reads with MiXCR. The sample has 300,000 to 450,000 distinct CDR3 sequences, approximately 25% seen once. Per the germline V gene, CDR1 is MNHNS and CDR2 is SASEGT. Trimming cost V 5 bases and J 9 bases, with 17 bases left between them. This CDR3 has 14 amino acids. Diagnosis of hyperthyroidism was new in patients aged 18 to 65, and its duration was under 2 months. Study-level results: Most expanded thyroid clonotypes above 0.001 also appeared in blood.

The source of this sequence is a man aged 45-60 years with Graves' hyperthyroidism. The material sequenced was blood. The J gene is TRBJ2-1, the V gene TRBV6-1, with a weak D call TRBD2 (6 bases). CDR3 nucleotide sequence: TGTGCCAGCAGTCAAGGGACTTTCGGCGGTGAGCAGTTCTTC. It yields the protein CASSQGTFGGEQFF.